This TCR beta chain was obtained from a study of blood T cell repertoires in COVID-19. The CDR3 has 15 amino acids. The J segment lost 3 bases and the V segment lost 4 bases, leaving 9 bases of the junction unmatched. Germline lookup yields CDR1 SGDLS and CDR2 YYNGEE. Here immunoSEQ multiplex PCR was the method, and the copy in TCRdb shows in-frame clones only, minus some. The table has about 120,000 clones, about 79% seen once; the top ten hold approximately 3.9%. This rearrangement joins TRBV9 to TRBJ1-1; TRBD1 agrees at 7 bases. Sequencing was performed on peripheral blood. This clonotype was sampled from a woman older than 75 with acute or convalescent COVID-19. In DNA, the CDR3 is TGTGCCAGCAGCACCCACGAGGGGGCCTACACTGAAGCTTTCTTT. Encoded protein: CASSTHEGAYTEAFF.